Sequencing of this TCR beta chain was carried out in a study of OX40 agonist ivuxolimab in advanced cancers. For the study at large: The diagnoses of dose-escalation patients were hepatocellular carcinoma, melanoma, renal cell or head and neck cancer. Prior therapy, whether anti-PD-1, anti-PD-L1 or anti-CTLA-4, was allowed, and 40% had some.

Sequenced by immunoSEQ multiplex PCR; TCRdb stores in-frame clones only, minus some. The sample shows some 66,000 clones, about 85% of them seen only once. V was clipped by 5 bases and J by 4 bases, with 15 bases between them. Germline CDR1 MNHEY, CDR2 SMNVEV (reference sequence). The CDR3 is 15 amino acids. Sequences were derived from CD4+ or CD8+ T cells sorted from blood, sampled in a trial of the OX40 agonist ivuxolimab. This TCR was recovered from an adult with an advanced solid tumor such as melanoma, head and neck, liver or kidney cancer. V is TRBV27 and J is TRBJ2-1; D perhaps matches TRBD2 (5 bases). The DNA of the CDR3 is TGTGCCAGCAGTCCCGTCGCGGACTCATACAATGAGCAGTTCTTC. Protein sequence: CASSPVADSYNEQFF.